This TCR beta chain was sequenced for a study of T cells expressing NK-cell markers. Study context: In sorted CD3+CD56+NKG2C+, CD3+CD56+NKG2C- and CD3+CD56-NKG2C+ T cells, TCR beta repertoires were obtained.

Germline assignment: CDR1 LGHNA and CDR2 YSLEER. CDR3 length: 16 residues. TCRdb reprocessed the 5' RACE reads; each CDR3 protein has one entry and no DNA is given. The sample includes over 100,000 distinct CDR3 sequences. What was sequenced was blood T cells: a sorted CD56 or NKG2C T cell subset, CD4+ or CD8+ T cells, or bulk PBMC T cells (not recorded which). The source of this sequence is a woman aged 18 to 69 in good health. This sequence joins TRBV4-3 and TRBJ1-5. This CDR3 is CASSQDFSRGNQPQHF.